This T cell receptor (beta chain) was sequenced for a study of blood T cell repertoires in COVID-19. Study-wide background: Samples of COVID-19 (acute and convalescent) were obtained from the United States, Italy and Spain. Sources were T cells, B-cell-depleted T cells, or PBMCs; the material itself was cDNA or gDNA.

Trimming took 5 bases from V and 8 from J, leaving 9 bases between them. The germline V gene encodes CDR1 SNHLY and CDR2 FYNNEI. This CDR3 is built from 11 residues. Per the study methods: Counts of nucleated cells, estimated from reference gene primer amplification, were obtained. The method was immunoSEQ multiplex PCR; TCRdb's version includes in-frame clones alone and lacks a portion of them. The DNA was the basis for D and trimming; V, J and clone size are from that table. The table lists over 200,000 clones, nearly 90% of them singletons, with approximately 12% in the top ten. Sequenced: peripheral blood. The receptor comes from a woman aged 18-29 years who had recovered from COVID-19. The chain joins TRBV2 to TRBJ1-2; the D gene is possibly TRBD1 (5 bases). CDR3 sequence (DNA): TGTGCCAGCAGTCGGGGGTGGGGCTACACCTTC. Translation gives CASSRGWGYTF.